Below, 2 T cell receptor beta chains from the same sample are listed, as sequenced in a study of early T cells in non-severe SARS-CoV-2 infection. One entry per CDR3 protein, called by TCRdb with MiXCR from the 5' RACE reads. The sample shows about 34,000 distinct CDR3 sequences, 5% to 6.5% of them seen only once. The sequencing input was whole blood. These receptors came from an adult who was a healthcare worker with PCR-confirmed SARS-CoV-2 infection or an uninfected control (not recorded which).

This clonotype was detected only a few times. The CDR3: CATTPGTPPYEQYF. The DNA for the CDR3 is TGTGCCACCACCCCCGGGACTCCCCCCTACGAGCAGTACTTC. The chain employs TRBV24-1 and TRBJ2-7; D is possibly TRBD2 (6 bases). Trimming took off 8 bases at V and 2 bases at J, with 15 bases between the two ends. The CDR3 totals 14 residues. CDR1 is KGHDR, CDR2 SFDVKD, per germline.

This clonotype was counted at least ten times. The chain couples TRBV28 to TRBJ2-1, with TRBD1 matching over 7 bases. Germline lookup yields CDR1 MDHEN and CDR2 SYDVKM. V trimming: 5 bases; J trimming: 9 bases; junction bases outside the gene matches: 13. The CDR3 length is 15 residues. The CDR3 DNA is TGTGCCAGCAGTCCCCGGGACAGCTTTCTAGTTGAGCAGTTCTTC. Translating it yields CASSPRDSFLVEQFF.